This is a list of T cell receptor beta chains from one sample in a study of regulatory T cells in long-lasting Graves disease. MiXCR, applied by TCRdb to the multiplex PCR reads, yields one record per CDR3 protein. Among around 400,000 distinct CDR3 sequences, 20% to 25% were seen once, and the ten largest hold around 24%. The material was peripheral blood mononuclear cells (PBMCs), obtained when the disease was refractory, from a patient treated with antithyroid drugs. All receptors derive from a female donor with Graves disease. CDR3s include the opening cysteine and the closing phenylalanine or tryptophan. A D gene is named only where the DNA matches it firmly. The listing skips clone size in some rows; elsewhere it reads once, few, many or a size class.

d_call: TRBD1
j_call: TRBJ1-3
clone_size: .
v_call: TRBV3-1
cdr3_aa: CASSQDRDRRSGNTIYF
cdr3_nt: TGTGCCAGCAGCCAAGATAGGGACAGACGCTCTGGAAACACCATATATTTT

d_call: TRBD1
j_call: TRBJ1-2
clone_size: .
v_call: TRBV7-2
cdr3_aa: CASSFRRLPGQVNRLGGYTF
cdr3_nt: TGTGCCAGCAGCTTCCGTCGCTTACCGGGACAGGTGAATCGGCTTGGCGGCTACACCTTC

d_call: TRBD2
j_call: TRBJ2-3
clone_size: .
v_call: TRBV10-3
cdr3_aa: CATDDLSGSADTQYF
cdr3_nt: TGTGCCACCGACGACCTTAGCGGGAGCGCAGATACGCAGTATTTT

d_call: .
j_call: TRBJ1-1
clone_size: many
v_call: TRBV2
cdr3_aa: CASSEDLGGAAFF
cdr3_nt: TGTGCCAGCAGTGAAGATTTGGGGGGCGCAGCTTTCTTT

d_call: .
j_call: TRBJ2-2
clone_size: many
v_call: TRBV12-3/TRBV12-4
cdr3_aa: CASKGNRERTGELFF
cdr3_nt: TGTGCTAGTAAGGGGAACAGGGAGCGGACCGGGGAGCTGTTTTTT

d_call: TRBD1
j_call: TRBJ2-1
clone_size: many
v_call: TRBV30
cdr3_aa: CACHGPGGIYNEQFF
cdr3_nt: TGTGCCTGCCATGGACCAGGGGGCATCTACAATGAGCAGTTCTTC

d_call: .
j_call: TRBJ2-2
clone_size: .
v_call: TRBV5-1
cdr3_aa: CASSLRTANTGELFF
cdr3_nt: TGCGCCAGCAGCTTGAGGACAGCGAACACCGGGGAGCTGTTTTTT

d_call: .
j_call: TRBJ2-6
clone_size: many
v_call: TRBV24-1
cdr3_aa: CATSVKDEHSGANVLTF
cdr3_nt: TGTGCCACCAGTGTCAAGGACGAGCACTCTGGGGCCAACGTCCTGACTTTC

d_call: TRBD1
j_call: TRBJ2-1
clone_size: .
v_call: TRBV2
cdr3_aa: CASSGDRGNYNEQFF
cdr3_nt: TGTGCCAGCAGTGGGGACAGGGGGAATTACAATGAGCAGTTCTTC

d_call: .
j_call: TRBJ2-1
clone_size: .
v_call: TRBV20-1
cdr3_aa: CSARQTRNEQFF
cdr3_nt: TGCAGTGCTCGTCAGACTAGAAATGAGCAGTTCTTC

d_call: TRBD1
j_call: TRBJ1-1
clone_size: .
v_call: TRBV12-3/TRBV12-4
cdr3_aa: CASSPTQGAPEAFF
cdr3_nt: TGTGCCAGCAGTCCAACACAGGGGGCGCCTGAAGCTTTCTTT

d_call: .
j_call: TRBJ1-1
clone_size: .
v_call: TRBV5-1
cdr3_aa: CASSLSRTLVSSNTEAFF
cdr3_nt: TGCGCCAGCAGCTTATCAAGGACCCTCGTGAGTTCGAACACTGAAGCTTTCTTT